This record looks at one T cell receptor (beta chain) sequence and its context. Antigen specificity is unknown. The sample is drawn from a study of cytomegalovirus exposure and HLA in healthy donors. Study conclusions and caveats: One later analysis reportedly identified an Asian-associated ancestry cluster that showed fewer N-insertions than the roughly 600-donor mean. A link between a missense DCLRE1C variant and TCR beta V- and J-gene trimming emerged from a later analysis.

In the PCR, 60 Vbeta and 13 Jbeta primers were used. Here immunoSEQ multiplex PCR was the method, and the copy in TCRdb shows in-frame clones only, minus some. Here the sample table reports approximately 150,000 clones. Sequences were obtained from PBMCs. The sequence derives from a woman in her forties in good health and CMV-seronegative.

The CDR3 DNA sequence: TGTGCCAGCAGCTTAGAGAGCTGGGCGGGGGATCAGCCCCAGCATTTT. It codes for CASSLESWAGDQPQHF. The chain joins TRBV7-2 to TRBJ1-5, with TRBD1 as a possible D gene (5 bases). V lost 1 base, J lost 5 bases, and 15 bases lay in between. The CDR3 sequence is 16 residues long. Germline CDR1 SGHTA, CDR2 FQGNSA.